Listed below are T cell receptor beta chains from one sample, sequenced in a study of blood T cell repertoires in COVID-19. Sequencing was performed with immunoSEQ multiplex PCR; in TCRdb, only in-frame clones are kept and a portion is missing. The data show hundreds of thousands of clones, roughly 80% seen once. The specimen was PBMCs or T cells enriched from blood (not recorded which). The receptors here all came from a woman in her fifties or sixties who had been exposed to COVID-19. Each CDR3 is given with its conserved first and last residue. A D gene is named only where the DNA matches it firmly. Some rows have no size entry. The others give once, few or many, or a class for an expanded clone.

V,size,J,D,CDR3,DNA
TRBV2,-,TRBJ1-5,-,CASRKTEDQPQHF,TGTGCCAGCAGGAAGACAGAGGACCAGCCCCAGCATTTT
TRBV3-1/TRBV3-2,-,TRBJ2-3,TRBD2,CASSPLAGGEADTQYF,TGTGCCAGCAGCCCCCTAGCGGGGGGGGAGGCAGATACGCAGTATTTT
TRBV5-8,-,TRBJ2-5,TRBD2,CASSQGLAGRQETQYF,TGTGCCAGCAGCCAGGGACTAGCGGGGAGACAGGAGACCCAGTACTTC
TRBV18,once,TRBJ2-7,TRBD1,CASSPETGSYEQYF,TGTGCCAGCTCACCAGAGACAGGGTCCTACGAGCAGTACTTC
TRBV4-2,-,TRBJ1-4,-,CASSQEHGGTGKLFF,TGTGCCAGCAGCCAAGAGCACGGGGGGACCGGAAAACTGTTTTTT
TRBV5-1,-,TRBJ2-5,TRBD1,CASSPRTGGPTETQYF,TGCGCCAGCAGCCCTCGGACAGGGGGGCCAACGGAGACCCAGTACTTC
TRBV9,-,TRBJ2-3,TRBD2,CASSVDSGGATQYF,TGTGCCAGCAGCGTAGATAGCGGGGGGGCAACGCAGTATTTT
TRBV4-2,once,TRBJ1-2,-,CASSQEGGGVNYGYTF,TGTGCCAGCAGCCAAGAGGGGGGAGGGGTTAACTATGGCTACACCTTC
TRBV18,-,TRBJ1-1,TRBD1,CASSRGTGEMNTEAFF,TGTGCCAGCTCGCGTGGGACAGGGGAAATGAACACTGAAGCTTTCTTT
TRBV7-8,-,TRBJ2-5,TRBD2,CASSQRRERGKETQYF,TGTGCCAGCAGCCAACGAAGGGAGCGGGGAAAAGAGACCCAGTACTTC
TRBV27,few,TRBJ2-1,TRBD2,CASSPRGLVERYNEQFF,TGTGCCAGCAGTCCCCGGGGACTAGTCGAGCGCTACAATGAGCAGTTCTTC
TRBV5-1,-,TRBJ1-2,-,CASSLAAGVYGYTF,TGCGCCAGCAGCTTGGCCGCAGGGGTCTATGGCTACACCTTC
TRBV3-1/TRBV3-2,-,TRBJ1-2,TRBD1,CASSQGWTGLAYTF,TGTGCCAGCAGCCAAGGTTGGACAGGGTTAGCCTACACCTTC